This is a list of T cell receptor beta chains from one sample in a study of CD8+ T cells in alopecia areata. The protocol was immunoSEQ multiplex PCR, while the TCRdb copy is restricted to in-frame clones and leaves out a portion. The data show 110,000 or so clones, with 58% seen just once and roughly 30% held by the top ten. The input for sequencing was CD8+ T cells sorted from blood, taken at week 4, from a patient treated with tofacitinib. Source of these receptors: a human donor with alopecia areata. Each CDR3 is given with its conserved first and last residue. Each record gives: D gene, V gene, J gene, clone size, CDR3 protein, CDR3 DNA. A D gene is named only where the DNA matches it firmly. Not all rows give a size; the values are once, few, many and, for expanded clones, a class.

.	TRBV27	TRBJ2-3	.	CASSLLGNTDTQYF	TGTGCCAGCAGCCTCCTCGGCAACACAGATACGCAGTATTTT
.	TRBV4-1	TRBJ2-2	.	CASSQAPDTGELFF	TGCGCCAGCAGCCAAGCTCCAGACACCGGGGAGCTGTTTTTT
.	TRBV28	TRBJ2-6	few	CASSFTTGANVLTF	TGTGCCAGCAGTTTTACCACTGGGGCCAACGTCCTGACTTTC
.	TRBV30	TRBJ2-4	few	CAWTPGENIQYF	TGTGCCTGGACCCCAGGGGAAAACATTCAGTACTTC
.	TRBV7-9	TRBJ2-1	.	CASSVLLAGPYNEQFF	TGTGCCAGCAGCGTCCTCCTGGCGGGGCCCTACAATGAGCAGTTCTTC
TRBD1	TRBV4-3	TRBJ2-1	.	CASSREPPGQGWDEQFF	TGCGCCAGCAGCCGCGAACCCCCGGGACAGGGGTGGGATGAGCAGTTCTTC
TRBD1	TRBV7-9	TRBJ2-5	.	CASSFILGQGGETQYF	TGTGCCAGCAGCTTCATCCTGGGACAGGGTGGAGAGACCCAGTACTTC
.	TRBV6-5	TRBJ2-5	few	CASSYSQGVGETQYF	TGTGCCAGCAGTTACTCCCAGGGAGTTGGGGAGACCCAGTACTTC
TRBD2	TRBV4-1	TRBJ2-7	once	CASGLAGVEQYF	TGCGCCAGCGGACTAGCGGGGGTCGAGCAGTACTTC
TRBD2	TRBV29-1	TRBJ2-7	.	CSSLREDSYEQYF	TGCAGCTCCCTTCGGGAGGACTCCTACGAGCAGTACTTC
TRBD2	TRBV11-2	TRBJ2-1	few	CASTPGPGGNEQFF	TGTGCCAGCACCCCGGGACCGGGGGGCAATGAGCAGTTCTTC